This T cell receptor (beta chain) was captured in a study of blood T cell repertoires in COVID-19. Study-level information: From the United States, Italy and Spain came samples of acute and convalescent COVID-19. T cells, B-cell-depleted T cells, or PBMCs supplied cDNA or gDNA.

The protocol was immunoSEQ multiplex PCR, while the TCRdb copy is restricted to in-frame clones and leaves out a portion. The sample holds tens of thousands of clones; approximately 88% are singletons and the top ten take more than 2.5%. The CDR3 is made up of 13 amino acids. In germline, CDR1 is MNHNS, CDR2 SASEGT. Trimming stripped 1 base from V and 5 bases from J, with 8 bases between. This clone was seen once. The material sequenced was peripheral blood. The V call is TRBV6-1, the J call TRBJ1-2, with D possibly TRBD1 on 5 matching bases. The TCR originated in a man older than 75 with active or convalescent COVID-19. CDR3 DNA sequence: TGTGCCAGCAGTGAAGGGCCAGGGTATGGCTACACCTTC. The encoded protein is CASSEGPGYGYTF.